This TCR beta chain was captured by sequencing in a study of cytomegalovirus exposure and HLA in healthy donors. The PCR made use of 60 Vbeta and 13 Jbeta primers. Repertoires were generated with immunoSEQ multiplex PCR, while TCRdb's copy carries only in-frame clones and drops some. The table has more than 75,000 clones, about 68% seen once. Broader study findings: The later analysis indicated that the majority of CMV-associated TCR beta chains appeared HLA-restricted. A later analysis linked a missense variant in DCLRE1C to the trimming of TCR beta V and J genes. Some V segments, including TRBV6-2 and TRBV6-3, were excluded as indistinguishable.

The germline V and J ends were trimmed by 6 bases and 1 base, with 9 bases remaining between them. The CDR3 is 13 residues long. CDR1 is MNHNS and CDR2 is SASEGT in the germline V gene. This clone was detected only a few times. The target antigen is unknown. The gene calls are TRBV6-1 and TRBJ1-1; D unclear. Sequenced: PBMCs. This TCR was sampled from a man aged 35-49 years in good health and CMV-seropositive. Written as DNA, the CDR3 is TGTGCCAGCAGGCCAGAACCGAACACTGAAGCTTTCTTT. Protein product: CASRPEPNTEAFF.